This T cell receptor beta chain was recorded in a study of Ad26.COV2.S vaccination and SARS-CoV-2 variants. The overall study: Each vaccinee took Ad26.COV2.S intramuscularly, once or twice 56 days apart.

This clone was found once. Its antigen is unidentified. Broader study findings: People who got the vaccine or the placebo had similar non-spike TCR breadth.

Germline V lookup: CDR1 SGDLS, CDR2 YYNGEE. There are 11 residues in the CDR3. The V end lost 3 bases, the J end lost 7 bases, and 7 bases lay between the germline ends. Some clones are missing from TCRdb's copy, which holds only in-frame ones; the method was immunoSEQ multiplex PCR. This sample yields 400,000 to 500,000 clones, of which roughly 87% are seen a single time; approximately 2.5% belongs to the top ten. Treatment specified: some 19 received Ad26.COV2.S at low or high dose, single or two shots; 5 received placebo; per-sample allocation not given. Sampling was done on day 63 after the first vaccine or placebo injection.

The sequence was obtained from a person between 18 and 59 years old who received the Ad26.COV2.S COVID-19 vaccine or a placebo. This chain uses TRBV9 with TRBJ1-1; D gene unclear. The sample in question was peripheral blood, obtained in a trial of Ad26.COV2.S vaccine versus placebo. The CDR3 bases are TGTGCCAGCAGCGGTGAAGGTGAAGCTTTCTTT. Residues: CASSGEGEAFF.